This T cell receptor beta chain was sequenced for a study of blood T cells in healthy people across ages. About the study: Template switching recovered approximately one barcoded beta molecule for every two T cells. Study conclusions and caveats: Aged donors had fewer naive CD4+ cells and lower diversity than long-lived donors.

Concerning this clonotype itself: Its antigen is not identified.

Then a second PCR, running roughly 6 to 11 cycles, was carried out with a sample-barcoded 5' primer and a J-beta primer mix. TCRdb reprocessed the 5' RACE reads via MiXCR and lists one record per CDR3 protein. This table has approximately 800,000 distinct CDR3 sequences, 36% appearing once. The CDR3 runs to 13 residues. Trimming left V 5 bases short and J 3 bases short, with 11 bases between. Germline V lookup: CDR1 SGHVS, CDR2 FQNEAQ. For every donor, a draw yielded approximately 9.8 milliliters of peripheral blood. J is TRBJ2-7 and V is TRBV7-8, with D hard to call. The source is a man aged 18 to 29 in good health. Source material: blood. The CDR3 loop reads CASSLDTHYEQYF. The CDR3 bases are TGTGCCAGCAGCCTGGATACTCACTACGAGCAGTACTTC.